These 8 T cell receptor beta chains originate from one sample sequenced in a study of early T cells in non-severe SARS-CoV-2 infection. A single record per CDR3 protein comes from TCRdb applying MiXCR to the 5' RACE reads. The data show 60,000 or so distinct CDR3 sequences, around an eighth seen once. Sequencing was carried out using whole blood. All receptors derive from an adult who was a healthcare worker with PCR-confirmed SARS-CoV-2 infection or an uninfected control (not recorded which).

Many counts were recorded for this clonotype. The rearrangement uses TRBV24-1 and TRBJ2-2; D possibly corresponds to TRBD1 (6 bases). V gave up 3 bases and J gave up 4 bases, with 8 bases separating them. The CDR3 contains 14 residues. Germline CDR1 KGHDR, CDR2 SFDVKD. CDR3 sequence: CATSDTGFTGELFF. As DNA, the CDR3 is TGTGCCACCAGTGATACAGGGTTCACCGGGGAGCTGTTTTTT.

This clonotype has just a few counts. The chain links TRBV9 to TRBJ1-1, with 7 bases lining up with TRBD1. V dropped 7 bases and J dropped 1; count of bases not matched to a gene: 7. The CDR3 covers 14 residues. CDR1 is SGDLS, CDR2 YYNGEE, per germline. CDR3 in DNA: TGTGCCAGCCAGGGGGGCCATGGGAACACTGAAGCTTTCTTT. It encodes CASQGGHGNTEAFF.

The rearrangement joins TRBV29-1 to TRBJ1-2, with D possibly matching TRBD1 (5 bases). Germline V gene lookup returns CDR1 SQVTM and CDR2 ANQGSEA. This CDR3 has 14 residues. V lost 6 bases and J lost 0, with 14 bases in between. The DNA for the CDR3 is TGCAGCGTAGCCTGGGGGAGCACTAACTATGGCTACACCTTC. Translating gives CSVAWGSTNYGYTF.

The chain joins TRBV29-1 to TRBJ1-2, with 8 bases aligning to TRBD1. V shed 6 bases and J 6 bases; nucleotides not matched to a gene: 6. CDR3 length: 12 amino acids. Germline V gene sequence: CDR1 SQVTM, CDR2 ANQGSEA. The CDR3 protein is CSVQGAQDGYTF. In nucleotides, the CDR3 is TGCAGCGTCCAGGGGGCGCAGGATGGCTACACCTTC.

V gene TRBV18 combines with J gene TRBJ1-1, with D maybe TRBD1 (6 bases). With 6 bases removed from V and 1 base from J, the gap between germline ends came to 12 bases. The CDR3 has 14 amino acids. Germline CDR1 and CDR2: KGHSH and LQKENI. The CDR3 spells CASSQSRGNTEAFF. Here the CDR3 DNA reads TGTGCCAGCTCGCAAAGCAGGGGGAACACTGAAGCTTTCTTT.

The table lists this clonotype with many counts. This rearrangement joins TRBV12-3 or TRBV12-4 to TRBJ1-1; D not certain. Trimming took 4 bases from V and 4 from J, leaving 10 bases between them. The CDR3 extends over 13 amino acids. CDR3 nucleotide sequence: TGTGCCAGCAGTTGGAGCCGGGGCACTGAAGCTTTCTTT. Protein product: CASSWSRGTEAFF.

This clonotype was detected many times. The CDR3 protein is CASSTPGGRYEQYF. The CDR3 coding sequence is TGTGCCAGCAGCACCCCGGGGGGTCGGTACGAGCAGTACTTC. The chain is built from TRBV27 and TRBJ2-7, with 7 bases identical to TRBD2. Losses at the gene ends were 6 bases for V and 4 bases for J; bases not matched to a gene: 9. Germline V gene lookup returns CDR1 MNHEY and CDR2 SMNVEV (reference sequence). There are 14 residues in the CDR3.

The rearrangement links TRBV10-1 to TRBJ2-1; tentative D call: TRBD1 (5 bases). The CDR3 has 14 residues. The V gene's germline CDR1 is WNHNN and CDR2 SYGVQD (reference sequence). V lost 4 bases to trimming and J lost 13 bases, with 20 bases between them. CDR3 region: CASSAMTENVPQFF. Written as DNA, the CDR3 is TGCGCCAGCAGTGCTATGACAGAAAACGTTCCCCAGTTCTTC.